This T cell receptor beta chain was identified during a study of CD8+ T cells in alopecia areata (dated by TCRdb to 2017 to 2018). A note on the overall study: The treated patients took part in an open-label pilot trial in which moderate-to-severe alopecia areata was treated with oral tofacitinib at 5 to 10 mg twice daily. Tofacitinib-treated patients had biopsies at baseline and at 4 and 24 weeks of treatment, with a later scalp biopsy in several patients. Clonality in the scalp was compared among normal scalp (n=4), patchy alopecia areata scalp (n=8), and alopecia totalis/universalis scalp (n=8). Disease severity in treated patients was measured with the SALT score, which quantifies the percentage of affected scalp surface area. TCRbeta CDR3 regions were amplified by immunoSEQ multiplex PCR using 35 Vbeta forward and 13 Jbeta reverse primers. The RNA source kit depended on sample type: the PAXgene miRNA kit for fixed scalp, the miRNeasy kit for PBMCs, and the RNeasy kit for mouse skin. In both human patients and the C3H/HeJ mouse model, the study applied high-throughput TCRbeta sequencing to look at T cell clonal expansion in alopecia areata. Patients stayed on tofacitinib for 6 to 18 months and then had 6 months of follow-up off drug so that delayed response and recurrence could be assessed. In humans, TCRbeta sequencing was performed on scalp tissue and on sorted CD4+ and CD8+ peripheral blood T cells from healthy controls and from patients with patchy or totalis/universalis alopecia areata.

This clone was counted only a few times. The antigen this receptor binds is unknown. Base qualities are missing; no much larger clone stands one base away. General study outcomes and caveats: Many expanded lesional clones were found to persist in scalp and blood during tofacitinib treatment, and relapse after treatment cessation may be partly explained by this persistence. Tofacitinib significantly decreased scalp clonality and the number of expanded CD8+ clones among the top 100 scalp clones. Compared with normal scalp, lesional scalp had higher clonality and more expanded CD8+ clones, particularly in alopecia totalis/universalis, a pattern that suggests antigenic drive. Because the treated cohort was small and included a single nonresponder, larger studies are needed to assess links between baseline CD8+ expansion and response. Resident alphabeta T cells in normal human skin are also sequenced, complicating scalp TCR repertoire analysis, unlike mouse skin dominated by gammadelta T cells. Shared TCR sequences between patients were less evident than in mice, which may be partly attributable to HLA diversity in the patient population.

The library came from the immunoSEQ multiplex PCR assay. To provide template for TCR sequencing, every sample had RNA extracted and reverse transcribed into cDNA. SuperScript III was used for first-strand cDNA synthesis, primed with a 2:1 mix of oligo-dT and random hexamers. A synthetic immune receptor repertoire was used to measure amplification bias, and any remaining bias was corrected computationally. From the authors' description of their analysis: Raw reads were preprocessed for error removal, and CDR3 was defined according to IMGT conventions as running from the conserved cysteine to phenylalanine. Clonality was computed as 1 minus the Shannon entropy, with the entropy normalized by log2 of the number of productive unique TCRs. Whether scalp clones were CD4 or CD8 was inferred by matching scalp TCRbeta sequences against CD4 and CD8 repertoires sorted from blood. TCRdb holds this immuneACCESS table with in-frame rearrangements only. Some clones are missing; in checked studies, unresolved V genes explain under half, and the rest has no known cause. The V and J calls and clone size are taken from that table; D and trimming were inferred from the DNA. Across this sample there are more than 90,000 clones, with approximately 52% seen only once. Together, the top ten hold 25% to 30% of the sample.

The time point label for this specimen denotes: around 4 weeks on oral tofacitinib. What this sample's treatment or condition label stands for: oral pan-JAK inhibitor, 5-10 mg twice daily. Peripheral blood and lesional scalp punch biopsies were obtained from patients with alopecia areata. After PBMCs were isolated by density centrifugation and stained for CD3, CD4 and CD8, a FACSAria was used to sort CD4+ and CD8+ T cells. V is cut back by 1 base and J by 0 bases, with 7 bases in the junction unmatched. The germline V gene gives CDR1 as SGHAT and CDR2 as FQNNGV. The CDR3 holds 19 amino acids from the cysteine to the phenylalanine. Only CDR3 DNA is held: 57 bases, read in frame from base 1.

The sequencing here drew on CD8+ T cells sorted from blood, taken at week 4, from a patient treated with tofacitinib. This receptor was taken from a human donor with alopecia areata. Recombination connected TRBV11-2 to TRBJ2-1, and TRBD2 aligns with 12 junction nucleotides. The CDR3: CASSLVLAGGRSSYNEQFF. The nucleotide sequence is given as TGTGCCAGCAGCTTAGTGCTAGCGGGGGGGCGGAGCTCCTACAATGAGCAGTTCTTC.